This T cell receptor (beta chain) was identified in a study of Graves' ophthalmopathy and Graves' hyperthyroidism. Trimming at V came to 4 bases and at J to 4 bases, leaving 3 bases not matched to a gene. The length of the CDR3 is 13 residues. CDR1 KGHSH and CDR2 LQKENI come from the germline V gene. Using RNA transcripts, the TCR beta CDR3 regions were amplified. The authors performed first-round RT-PCR with HTBI primers and then a second-round multiplex PCR. TCRdb ran MiXCR on the multiplex PCR reads and lists one entry per CDR3 protein. The sample lists 200,000 to 250,000 distinct CDR3 sequences, about 22% occurring once. Ophthalmopathy cases showed moderate-to-severe activity, scoring CAS ≥3 and NOSPECS ≥4, with duration under 3 months. This clonotype occurred many times.

The sequence came from a woman in her forties or fifties with Graves' ophthalmopathy. The sequenced sample was peripheral blood. This chain links TRBV18 with TRBJ1-2, with 7 bases identical to TRBD1. CDR3 loop: CASSHDRAYGYTF. The CDR3 DNA follows: TGTGCCAGCTCACACGACAGGGCCTATGGCTACACCTTC.